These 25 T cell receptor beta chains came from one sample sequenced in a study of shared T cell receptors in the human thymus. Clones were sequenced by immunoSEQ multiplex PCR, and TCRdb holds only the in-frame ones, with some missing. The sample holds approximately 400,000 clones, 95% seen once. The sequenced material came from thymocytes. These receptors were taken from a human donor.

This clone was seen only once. The CDR3 DNA sequence: TGCGCCAGCAGTGAGACCCCTAGCGGACTAATGGGGCAGTACTTC. Its protein is CASSETPSGLMGQYF. V is TRBV10-1 and J is TRBJ2-7; 7 bases align to TRBD2. Per the germline V gene, CDR1 is WNHNN and CDR2 is SYGVQD (reference sequence). This CDR3 spans 15 amino acids. J lost 9 bases, V lost 2 bases, and 13 bases had no gene match.

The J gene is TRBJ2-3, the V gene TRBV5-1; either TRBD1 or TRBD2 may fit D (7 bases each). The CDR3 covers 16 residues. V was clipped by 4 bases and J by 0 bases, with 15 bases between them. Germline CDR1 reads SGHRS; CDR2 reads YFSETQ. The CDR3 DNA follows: TGCGCCAGCAGCCTCCGACAGGGAGGGAGCACAGATACGCAGTATTTT. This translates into CASSLRQGGSTDTQYF.

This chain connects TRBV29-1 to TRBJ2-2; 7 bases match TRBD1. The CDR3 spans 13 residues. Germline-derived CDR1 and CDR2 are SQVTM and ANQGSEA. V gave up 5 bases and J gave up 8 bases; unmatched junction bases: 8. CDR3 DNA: TGCAGCGTTTCCGGGACAGTGGGGGGGGAGCTGTTTTTT. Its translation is CSVSGTVGGELFF.

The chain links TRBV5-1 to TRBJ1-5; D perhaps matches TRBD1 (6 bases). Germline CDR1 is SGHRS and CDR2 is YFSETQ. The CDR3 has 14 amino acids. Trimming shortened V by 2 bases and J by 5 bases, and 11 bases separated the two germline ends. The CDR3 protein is CASSFGGLDQPQHF. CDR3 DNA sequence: TGCGCCAGCAGCTTTGGGGGGCTGGATCAGCCCCAGCATTTT.

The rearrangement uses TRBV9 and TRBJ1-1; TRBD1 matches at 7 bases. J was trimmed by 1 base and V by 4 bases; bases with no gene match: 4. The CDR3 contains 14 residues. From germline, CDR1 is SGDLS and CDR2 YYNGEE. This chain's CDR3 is CASSRGQPNTEAFF. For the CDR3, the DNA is TGTGCCAGCAGCAGGGGACAGCCGAACACTGAAGCTTTCTTT.

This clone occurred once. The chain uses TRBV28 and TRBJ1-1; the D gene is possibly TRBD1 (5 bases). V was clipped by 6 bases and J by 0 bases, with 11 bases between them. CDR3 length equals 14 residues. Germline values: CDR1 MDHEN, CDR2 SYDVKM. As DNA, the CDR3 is TGTGCCAGCAGCCGGGACCTTATGAACACTGAAGCTTTCTTT. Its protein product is CASSRDLMNTEAFF.

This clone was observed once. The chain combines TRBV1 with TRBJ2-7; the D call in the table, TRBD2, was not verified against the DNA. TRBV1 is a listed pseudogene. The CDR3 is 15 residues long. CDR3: CTSSLSGRTRHEQYF. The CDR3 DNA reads TGCACCAGCAGCCTCTCCGGCAGGACTAGGCACGAGCAGTACTTC.

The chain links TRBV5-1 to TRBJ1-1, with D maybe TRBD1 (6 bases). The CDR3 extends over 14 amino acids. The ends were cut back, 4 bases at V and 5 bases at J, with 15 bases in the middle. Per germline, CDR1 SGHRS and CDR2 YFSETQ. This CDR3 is CASSGGPGGTEAFF. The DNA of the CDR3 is TGCGCCAGCAGCGGGGGCCCCGGAGGGACTGAAGCTTTCTTT.

The CDR3 DNA is TGTGCCAGCAGTCCCTCTCCTGGCGGGAGTGCTCTGGAGTTCTTC. This encodes CASSPSPGGSALEFF. The gene calls are TRBV27 and TRBJ2-1, with 7 bases matching TRBD2. The junction had 18 bases not matched to a gene; V was cut back by 5 bases and J by 14 bases. Germline-derived CDR1 and CDR2 are MNHEY and SMNVEV (reference sequence). The CDR3 is 15 residues long.

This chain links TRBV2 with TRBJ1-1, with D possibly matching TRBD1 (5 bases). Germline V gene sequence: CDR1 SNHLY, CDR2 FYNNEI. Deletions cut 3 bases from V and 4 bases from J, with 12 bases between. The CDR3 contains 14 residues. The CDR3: CASSDEGYTTEAFF. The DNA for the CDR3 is TGTGCCAGCAGTGATGAGGGGTATACCACTGAAGCTTTCTTT. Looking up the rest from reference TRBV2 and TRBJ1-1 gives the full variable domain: EPEVTQTPSHQVTQMGQEVILRCVPISNHLYFYWYRQILGQKVEFLVSFYNNEISEKSEIFDDQFSVERPDGSNFTLKIRSTKLEDSAMYFCASSDEGYTTEAFFGQGTRLTVV.

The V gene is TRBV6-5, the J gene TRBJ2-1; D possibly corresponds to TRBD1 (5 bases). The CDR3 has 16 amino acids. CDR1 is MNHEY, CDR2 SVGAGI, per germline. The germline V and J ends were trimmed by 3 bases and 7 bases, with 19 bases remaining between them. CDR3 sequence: CASSYQGERGKNEQFF. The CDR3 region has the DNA TGTGCCAGCAGTTATCAAGGGGAAAGGGGAAAAAATGAGCAGTTCTTC.

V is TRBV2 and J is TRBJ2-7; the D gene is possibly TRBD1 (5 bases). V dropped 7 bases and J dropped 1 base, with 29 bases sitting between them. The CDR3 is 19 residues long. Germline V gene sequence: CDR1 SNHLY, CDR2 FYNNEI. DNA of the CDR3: TGTGCCAGCAAACCATCCAAGAGAGCCGGGCCGCAGGGTTCCTACGAGCAGTACTTC. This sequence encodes CASKPSKRAGPQGSYEQYF.

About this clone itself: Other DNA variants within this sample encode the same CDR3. CDR3 in amino acids: CASSIRGEQYF. Written as DNA, the CDR3 is TGTGCCAGTAGTATAAGGGGCGAGCAGTACTTC. The genes are TRBV19 and TRBJ2-7; TRBD1 might be the D (5 bases). The CDR3 runs to 11 residues. Trimming took 2 bases from V and 6 from J, leaving 5 bases between them. Looked up from germline, CDR1 is LNHDA and CDR2 is SQIVND (reference sequence). Combining the CDR3 with reference TRBV19 and TRBJ2-7 gives the whole variable domain DGGITQSPKYLFRKEGQNVTLSCEQNLNHDAMYWYRQDPGQGLRLIYYSQIVNDFQKGDIAEGYSVSREKKESFPLTVTSAQKNPTAFYLCASSIRGEQYFGPGTRLTVT.

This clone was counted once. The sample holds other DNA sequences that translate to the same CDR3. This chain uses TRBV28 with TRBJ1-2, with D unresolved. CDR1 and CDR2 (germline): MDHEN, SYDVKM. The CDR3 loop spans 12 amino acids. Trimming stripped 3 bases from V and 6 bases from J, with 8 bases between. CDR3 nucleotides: TGTGCCAGCAGTTTCGTCCCGGATGGCTACACCTTC. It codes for CASSFVPDGYTF.

The CDR3 nucleotides are TGTGCCAGCAGCTTAGTGAGGGCCAGGGTAGACTACAATGAGCAGTTCTTC. This gives the protein CASSLVRARVDYNEQFF. This chain connects TRBV7-2 to TRBJ2-1, with D possibly called TRBD1 or TRBD2 (5 bases each). V was cut by 1 base and J by 3 bases, with 16 bases left in between. Germline-derived CDR1 and CDR2 are SGHTA and FQGNSA. The CDR3 consists of 17 residues.

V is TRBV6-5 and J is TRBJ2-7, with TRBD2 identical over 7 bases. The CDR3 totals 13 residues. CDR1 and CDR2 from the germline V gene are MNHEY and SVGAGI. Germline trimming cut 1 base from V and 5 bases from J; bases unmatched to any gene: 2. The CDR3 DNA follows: TGTGCCAGCAGTTACTTTCGGGGGGACGAGCAGTACTTC. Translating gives CASSYFRGDEQYF.

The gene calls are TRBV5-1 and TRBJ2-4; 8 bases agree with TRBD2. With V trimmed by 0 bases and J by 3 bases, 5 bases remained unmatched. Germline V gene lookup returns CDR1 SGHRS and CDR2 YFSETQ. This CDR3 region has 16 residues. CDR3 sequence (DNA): TGCGCCAGCAGCTTGGAACTAGCGGACGACAAAAACATTCAGTACTTC. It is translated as CASSLELADDKNIQYF. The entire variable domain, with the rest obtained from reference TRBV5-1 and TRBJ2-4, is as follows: KAGVTQTPRYLIKTRGQQVTLSCSPISGHRSVSWYQQTPGQGLQFLFEYFSETQRNKGNFPGRFSGRQFSNSRSEMNVSTLELGDSALYLCASSLELADDKNIQYFGAGTRLSVL.

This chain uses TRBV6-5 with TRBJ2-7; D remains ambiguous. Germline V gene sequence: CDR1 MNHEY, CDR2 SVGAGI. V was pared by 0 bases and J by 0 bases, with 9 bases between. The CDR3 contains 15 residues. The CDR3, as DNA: TGTGCCAGCAGTTACTCGGCCTTTAGCTCCTACGAGCAGTACTTC. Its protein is CASSYSAFSSYEQYF.

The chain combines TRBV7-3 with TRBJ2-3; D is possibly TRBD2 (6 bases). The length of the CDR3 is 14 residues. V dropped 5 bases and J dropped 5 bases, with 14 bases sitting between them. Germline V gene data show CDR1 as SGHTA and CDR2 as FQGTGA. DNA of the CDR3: TGTGCCAGCAGCGCTTGGACTACCCAAGATACGCAGTATTTT. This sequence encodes CASSAWTTQDTQYF.

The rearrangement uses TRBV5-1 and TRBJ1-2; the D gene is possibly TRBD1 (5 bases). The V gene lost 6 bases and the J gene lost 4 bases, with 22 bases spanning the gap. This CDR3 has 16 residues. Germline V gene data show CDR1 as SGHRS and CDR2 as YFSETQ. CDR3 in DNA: TGCGCCAGCACCCCCACTCCCGTCCAGGGCGCCTATGGCTACACCTTC. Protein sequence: CASTPTPVQGAYGYTF. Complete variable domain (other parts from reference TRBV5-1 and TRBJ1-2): KAGVTQTPRYLIKTRGQQVTLSCSPISGHRSVSWYQQTPGQGLQFLFEYFSETQRNKGNFPGRFSGRQFSNSRSEMNVSTLELGDSALYLCASTPTPVQGAYGYTFGSGTRLTVV.

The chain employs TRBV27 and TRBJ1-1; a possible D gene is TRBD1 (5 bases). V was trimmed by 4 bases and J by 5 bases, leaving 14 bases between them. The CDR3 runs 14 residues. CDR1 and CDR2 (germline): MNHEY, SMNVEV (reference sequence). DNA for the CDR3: TGTGCCAGCAGTTGGGGACCCCCGGGGACTGAAGCTTTCTTT. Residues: CASSWGPPGTEAFF.

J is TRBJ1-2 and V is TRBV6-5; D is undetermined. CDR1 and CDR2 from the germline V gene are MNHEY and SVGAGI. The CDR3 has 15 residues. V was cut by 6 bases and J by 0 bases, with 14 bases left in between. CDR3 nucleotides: TGTGCCAGCAGAACCTGGAGGATTTCTAACTATGGCTACACCTTC. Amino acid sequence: CASRTWRISNYGYTF.

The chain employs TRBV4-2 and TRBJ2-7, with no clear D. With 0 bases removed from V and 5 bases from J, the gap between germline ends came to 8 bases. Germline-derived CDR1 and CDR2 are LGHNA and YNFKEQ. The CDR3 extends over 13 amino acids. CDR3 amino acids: CASSQETADEQYF. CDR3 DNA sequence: TGTGCCAGCAGCCAAGAGACGGCAGACGAGCAGTACTTC.

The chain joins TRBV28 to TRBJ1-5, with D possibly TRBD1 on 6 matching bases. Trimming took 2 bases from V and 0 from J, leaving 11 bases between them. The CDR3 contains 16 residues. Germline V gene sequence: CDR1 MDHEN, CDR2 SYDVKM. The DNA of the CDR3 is TGTGCCAGCAGTTTAACAGGGTGGGGTAGCAATCAGCCCCAGCATTTT. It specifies CASSLTGWGSNQPQHF.

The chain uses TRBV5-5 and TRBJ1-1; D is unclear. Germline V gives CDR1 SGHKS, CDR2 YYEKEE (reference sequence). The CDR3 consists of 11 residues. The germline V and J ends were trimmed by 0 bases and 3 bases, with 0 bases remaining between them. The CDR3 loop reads CASSLDTEAFF. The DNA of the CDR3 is TGTGCCAGCAGCTTGGACACTGAAGCTTTCTTT.